A selection of T cell receptor beta chains follows, all from one sample in a study of blood T cell repertoires in COVID-19. Sequencing used immunoSEQ multiplex PCR; TCRdb keeps in-frame clones, though not all of them. The sample lists about 160,000 clones; roughly 87% were seen once. The sequencing sample was made of peripheral blood. Receptors originate from a woman aged 60 to 75 who had recovered from COVID-19. CDR3s include the opening cysteine and the closing phenylalanine or tryptophan. A D gene is named only where the DNA matches it firmly. Clone size appears in some rows only: once, few, many, or a class for an expanded clone.

d_gene	abundance	j_gene	v_gene	CDR3aa	CDR3nt
-	-	TRBJ2-2	TRBV2	CASRADSMRTGELFF	TGTGCCAGCAGAGCCGACAGTATGAGAACCGGGGAGCTGTTTTTT
-	-	TRBJ1-1	TRBV19	CASSIGSLHTEAFF	TGTGCCAGTAGTATAGGGAGTTTGCACACTGAAGCTTTCTTT
-	-	TRBJ1-2	TRBV15	CATSRETFGYTF	TGTGCCACCAGCAGAGAAACTTTTGGCTACACCTTC
TRBD1	-	TRBJ2-7	TRBV7-9	CASSFPRDRGSWMDEQYF	TGTGCCAGCAGCTTCCCCCGGGACAGGGGTAGCTGGATGGACGAGCAGTACTTC
-	-	TRBJ1-1	TRBV6-5	CASSYSRGSTEAFF	TGTGCCAGCAGTTACTCGAGGGGGAGCACTGAAGCTTTCTTT
-	few	TRBJ1-2	TRBV28	CASSYQGHYGYTF	TGTGCCAGCAGTTATCAGGGCCACTATGGCTACACCTTC
TRBD1	-	TRBJ2-7	TRBV27	CASSPGTGGYEQYF	TGTGCCAGCAGTCCCGGGACAGGGGGCTACGAGCAGTACTTC
TRBD1	-	TRBJ1-6	TRBV14	CASSQPLVGTGHNSPLHF	TGTGCCAGCAGCCAACCCCTGGTGGGGACAGGACATAATTCACCCCTCCACTTT
TRBD1	few	TRBJ2-1	TRBV28	CASSSQGAGDNEQFF	TGTGCCAGCAGTTCTCAGGGGGCTGGGGACAATGAGCAGTTCTTC
-	-	TRBJ1-5	TRBV7-9	CASSLGRGRQPQHF	TGTGCCAGCAGCTTGGGCCGAGGGAGACAGCCCCAGCATTTT
TRBD1	-	TRBJ2-7	TRBV27	CASRGQGFSEQYF	TGTGCCAGCAGAGGACAGGGGTTTAGTGAGCAGTACTTC
TRBD1	-	TRBJ1-1	TRBV5-1	CASSEQGGITEAFF	TGCGCCAGCAGCGAACAGGGGGGGATCACTGAAGCTTTCTTT
TRBD2	-	TRBJ2-3	TRBV28	CASSLGAGATDTQYF	TGTGCCAGCAGTTTGGGAGCGGGGGCGACAGATACGCAGTATTTT
-	-	TRBJ2-2	TRBV19	CASSPAGTRSYTGELFF	TGTGCCAGTAGTCCCGCCGGGACAAGATCGTACACCGGGGAGCTGTTTTTT
-	-	TRBJ2-7	TRBV3-1/TRBV3-2	CASSQEARGAAPYEQYF	TGTGCCAGCAGCCAAGAGGCGCGGGGCGCAGCTCCCTACGAGCAGTACTTC
-	once	TRBJ1-3	TRBV6-5	CASSYSIQALGNTIYF	TGTGCCAGCAGTTACTCCATCCAGGCTCTAGGAAACACCATATATTTT
-	-	TRBJ1-6	TRBV11-3	CASSQGFNSPLHF	TGTGCCAGCAGCCAGGGCTTTAATTCACCCCTCCACTTT
-	-	TRBJ1-2	TRBV6-5	CASSSWAVYGYTF	TGTGCCAGCAGTTCCTGGGCAGTCTATGGCTACACCTTC
TRBD1	-	TRBJ1-1	TRBV7-9	CASSPILWDREAFF	TGTGCCAGCAGCCCCATACTGTGGGACAGAGAAGCTTTCTTT
-	-	TRBJ1-2	TRBV5-1	CASSLQAIYGYGYTF	TGCGCCAGCAGCTTACAGGCGATTTACGGATATGGCTACACCTTC
-	-	TRBJ2-7	TRBV9	CASSVVGRETDEQYF	TGTGCCAGCAGCGTAGTAGGCAGGGAAACCGACGAGCAGTACTTC
-	-	TRBJ2-3	TRBV5-1	CASSLARAGGGTDTQYF	TGCGCCAGCAGCTTGGCCCGGGCCGGAGGGGGCACAGATACGCAGTATTTT
-	-	TRBJ2-2	TRBV11-2	CASSSFRSLRRGNTGELFF	TGTGCCAGCAGCTCATTTAGGTCCCTACGACGCGGGAACACCGGGGAGCTGTTTTTT
TRBD1	-	TRBJ2-3	TRBV5-1	CASSLAGQISTDTQYF	TGCGCCAGCAGCTTGGCGGGACAGATTAGCACAGATACGCAGTATTTT
TRBD1	few	TRBJ1-3	TRBV4-1	CASSPGQNGNTIYF	TGCGCCAGCAGCCCGGGACAGAACGGAAACACCATATATTTT
TRBD1	-	TRBJ1-4	TRBV7-9	CASSSSGGMVGKLFF	TGTGCCAGCAGCTCGTCAGGGGGAATGGTAGGAAAACTGTTTTTT
-	few	TRBJ1-1	TRBV5-1	CASSGRQGMNTEAFF	TGCGCCAGCAGCGGAAGGCAGGGTATGAACACTGAAGCTTTCTTT
-	-	TRBJ2-3	TRBV2	CASSFQSTSTDTQYF	TGTGCCAGCAGTTTCCAAAGTACTAGCACAGATACGCAGTATTTT
-	-	TRBJ1-5	TRBV6-5	CASSRTGQSNQPQHF	TGTGCCAGCAGCCGAACAGGGCAGAGCAATCAGCCCCAGCATTTT
TRBD2	-	TRBJ2-1	TRBV7-2	CASSLGPTGGYNEQFF	TGTGCCAGCAGCTTAGGGCCCACGGGGGGCTACAATGAGCAGTTCTTC
TRBD1	-	TRBJ1-1	TRBV15	CATSSERGRTNTEAFF	TGTGCCACCAGCAGCGAGAGGGGGCGGACGAACACTGAAGCTTTCTTT
TRBD1	-	TRBJ2-1	TRBV19	CASSSTGTGNEQFF	TGTGCCAGTAGTTCCACCGGGACAGGCAATGAGCAGTTCTTC
TRBD1	-	TRBJ2-3	TRBV7-8	CASSLPLTGDGAYGADTQYF	TGTGCCAGCAGCCTACCGTTAACAGGGGATGGCGCCTATGGTGCAGATACGCAGTATTTT
-	-	TRBJ2-7	TRBV7-9	CASSPAGLSYEQYF	TGTGCCAGCAGCCCGGCGGGACTGAGCTACGAGCAGTACTTC
TRBD1	-	TRBJ1-2	TRBV6-5	CASSYEGQGSGYGYTF	TGTGCCAGCAGTTACGAAGGACAGGGGTCGGGCTATGGCTACACCTTC
TRBD2	-	TRBJ2-2	TRBV9	CASSRGGPGTGELFF	TGTGCCAGCAGCCGGGGGGGGCCTGGCACCGGGGAGCTGTTTTTT
TRBD2	once	TRBJ2-7	TRBV4-2	CASSGASGGLSYEQYF	TGTGCCAGCAGTGGTGCCAGCGGGGGGCTTTCCTACGAGCAGTACTTC
-	-	TRBJ1-1	TRBV18	CASSPLGGSTEAFF	TGTGCCAGCTCACCACTTGGGGGGAGTACTGAAGCTTTCTTT
TRBD1	-	TRBJ1-1	TRBV2	CASQNTGGHTEAFF	TGTGCCAGCCAAAACACAGGGGGTCACACTGAAGCTTTCTTT
TRBD2	-	TRBJ2-4	TRBV4-1	CASSLAGGGKNIQYF	TGCGCCAGCAGCTTAGCGGGGGGCGGAAAGAACATTCAGTACTTC
-	-	TRBJ2-3	TRBV7-8	CASRLTDTQYF	TGTGCCAGCAGACTCACAGATACGCAGTATTTT
TRBD1	few	TRBJ2-7	TRBV28	CASSPPRQGPYEQYF	TGTGCCAGCAGTCCTCCGAGACAGGGACCCTACGAGCAGTACTTC
TRBD2	once	TRBJ2-3	TRBV4-3	CASSRWGSGVEVTQYF	TGCGCCAGCAGCCGGTGGGGTAGCGGGGTCGAGGTTACGCAGTATTTT
-	-	TRBJ1-1	TRBV28	CASTKGGAFAEAFF	TGTGCCAGCACCAAGGGGGGGGCCTTCGCTGAAGCTTTCTTT
TRBD1	-	TRBJ1-6	TRBV30	CAWSVTGVDNSPLHF	TGTGCCTGGAGTGTTACAGGGGTCGATAATTCACCCCTCCACTTT
-	-	TRBJ2-3	TRBV5-1	CASSFDRGDDTQYF	TGCGCCAGCAGCTTCGACCGTGGAGACGATACGCAGTATTTT
-	-	TRBJ2-3	TRBV5-1	CASSLGGLAQTDTQYF	TGCGCCAGCAGTCTTGGAGGCCTAGCCCAAACAGATACGCAGTATTTT
-	-	TRBJ1-2	TRBV6-5	CASSYSSQMNYGYTF	TGTGCCAGCAGTTACTCGAGTCAAATGAACTATGGCTACACCTTC
-	-	TRBJ2-1	TRBV4-1	CASSQVRLVAYNEQFF	TGCGCCAGCAGCCAAGTCCGGCTAGTCGCCTACAATGAGCAGTTCTTC
TRBD1	-	TRBJ2-5	TRBV24-1	CATSDSREGTGRQYF	TGTGCCACCAGTGATTCGAGAGAAGGGACAGGGCGACAGTACTTC
-	few	TRBJ1-2	TRBV5-8	CASSLARVVYGYTF	TGTGCCAGCAGCTTGGCCAGGGTTGTCTATGGCTACACCTTC
-	-	TRBJ2-7	TRBV24-1	CATSDPGPPYEQYF	TGTGCCACCAGTGATCCCGGTCCCCCCTACGAGCAGTACTTC
-	-	TRBJ1-2	TRBV6-5	CASSYNSLWDGYTF	TGTGCCAGCAGTTACAACAGTTTATGGGATGGCTACACCTTC
-	-	TRBJ1-6	TRBV27	CASSLMYQRAFSPLHF	TGTGCCAGCAGTTTAATGTATCAGCGCGCTTTTTCACCCCTCCACTTT
-	-	TRBJ1-2	TRBV10-3	CAISESGQYGYTF	TGTGCCATCAGTGAGTCTGGACAGTATGGCTACACCTTC